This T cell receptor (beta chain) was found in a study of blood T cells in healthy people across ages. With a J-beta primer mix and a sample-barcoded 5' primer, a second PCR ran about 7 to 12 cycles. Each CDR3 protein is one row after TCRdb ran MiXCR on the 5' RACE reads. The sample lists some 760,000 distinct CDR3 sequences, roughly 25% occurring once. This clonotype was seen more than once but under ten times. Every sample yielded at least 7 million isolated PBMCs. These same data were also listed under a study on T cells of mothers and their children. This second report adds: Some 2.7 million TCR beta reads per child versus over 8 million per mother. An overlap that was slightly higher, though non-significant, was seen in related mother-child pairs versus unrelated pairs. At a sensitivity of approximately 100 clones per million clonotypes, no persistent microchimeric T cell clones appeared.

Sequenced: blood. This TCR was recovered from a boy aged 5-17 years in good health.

The CDR3 coding sequence is TGCAGCGGAGAACAGGGGTCGGGCACTGAAGCTTTCTTT. As protein: CSGEQGSGTEAFF. This chain joins TRBV29-1 and TRBJ1-1; 7 positions agree with TRBD1. The CDR3 totals 13 residues. V lost 7 bases, J lost 4 bases, and 9 bases stayed unmatched. In germline, CDR1 is SQVTM, CDR2 ANQGSEA.